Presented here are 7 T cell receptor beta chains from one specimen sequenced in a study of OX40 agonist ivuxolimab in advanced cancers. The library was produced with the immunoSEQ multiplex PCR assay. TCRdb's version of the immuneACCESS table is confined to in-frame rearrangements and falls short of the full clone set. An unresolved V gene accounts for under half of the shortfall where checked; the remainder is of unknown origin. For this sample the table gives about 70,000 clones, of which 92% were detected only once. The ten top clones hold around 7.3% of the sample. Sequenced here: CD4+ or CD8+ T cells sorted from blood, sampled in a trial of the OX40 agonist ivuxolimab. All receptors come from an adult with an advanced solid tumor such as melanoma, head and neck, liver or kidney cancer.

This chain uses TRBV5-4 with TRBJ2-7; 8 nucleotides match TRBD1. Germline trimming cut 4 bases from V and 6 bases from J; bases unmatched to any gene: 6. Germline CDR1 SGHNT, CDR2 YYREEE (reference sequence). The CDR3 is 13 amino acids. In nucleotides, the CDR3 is TGTGCCAGCAGCGCCGGGACAGGACTCGAGCAGTACTTC. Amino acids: CASSAGTGLEQYF.

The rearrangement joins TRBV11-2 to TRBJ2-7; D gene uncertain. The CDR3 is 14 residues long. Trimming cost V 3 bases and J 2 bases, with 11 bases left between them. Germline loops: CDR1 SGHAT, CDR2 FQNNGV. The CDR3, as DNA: TGTGCCAGCAGCTTGGCCACTTCTACCTACGAGCAGTACTTC. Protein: CASSLATSTYEQYF.

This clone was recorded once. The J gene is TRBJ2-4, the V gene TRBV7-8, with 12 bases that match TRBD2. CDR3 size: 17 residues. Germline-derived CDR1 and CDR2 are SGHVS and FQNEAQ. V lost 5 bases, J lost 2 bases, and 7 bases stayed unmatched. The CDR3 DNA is TGTGCCAGCAGCGACAGAGGACTAGCGGGGACCAAAAACATTCAGTACTTC. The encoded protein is CASSDRGLAGTKNIQYF.

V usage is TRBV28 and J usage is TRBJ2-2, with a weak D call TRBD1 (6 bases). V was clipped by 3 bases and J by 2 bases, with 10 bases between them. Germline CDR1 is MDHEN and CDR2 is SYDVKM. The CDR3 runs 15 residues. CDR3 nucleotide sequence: TGTGCCAGCAGTTTGGGGGCCGACAACACCGGGGAGCTGTTTTTT. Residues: CASSLGADNTGELFF.

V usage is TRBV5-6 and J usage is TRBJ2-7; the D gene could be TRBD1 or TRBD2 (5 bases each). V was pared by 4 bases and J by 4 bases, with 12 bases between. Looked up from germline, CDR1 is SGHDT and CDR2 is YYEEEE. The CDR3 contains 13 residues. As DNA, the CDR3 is TGTGCCAGCAGCCTCGGGACGGGGTACGAGCAGTACTTC. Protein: CASSLGTGYEQYF.

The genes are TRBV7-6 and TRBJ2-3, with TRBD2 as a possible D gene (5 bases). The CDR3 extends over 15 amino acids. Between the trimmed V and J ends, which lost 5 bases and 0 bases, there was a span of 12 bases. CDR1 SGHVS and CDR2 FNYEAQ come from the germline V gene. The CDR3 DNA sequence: TGTGCCAGCAGCCGGACTCTATCTAGCACAGATACGCAGTATTTT. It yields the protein CASSRTLSSTDTQYF.

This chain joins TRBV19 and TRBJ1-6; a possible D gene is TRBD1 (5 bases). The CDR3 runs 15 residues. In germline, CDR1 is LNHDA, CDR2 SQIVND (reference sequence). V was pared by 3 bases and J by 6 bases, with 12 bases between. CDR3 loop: CASSILDSPNSPLHF. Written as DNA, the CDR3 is TGTGCCAGTAGTATCCTTGACAGTCCTAATTCACCCCTCCACTTT. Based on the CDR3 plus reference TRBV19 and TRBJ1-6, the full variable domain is DGGITQSPKYLFRKEGQNVTLSCEQNLNHDAMYWYRQDPGQGLRLIYYSQIVNDFQKGDIAEGYSVSREKKESFPLTVTSAQKNPTAFYLCASSILDSPNSPLHFGNGTRLTVT.